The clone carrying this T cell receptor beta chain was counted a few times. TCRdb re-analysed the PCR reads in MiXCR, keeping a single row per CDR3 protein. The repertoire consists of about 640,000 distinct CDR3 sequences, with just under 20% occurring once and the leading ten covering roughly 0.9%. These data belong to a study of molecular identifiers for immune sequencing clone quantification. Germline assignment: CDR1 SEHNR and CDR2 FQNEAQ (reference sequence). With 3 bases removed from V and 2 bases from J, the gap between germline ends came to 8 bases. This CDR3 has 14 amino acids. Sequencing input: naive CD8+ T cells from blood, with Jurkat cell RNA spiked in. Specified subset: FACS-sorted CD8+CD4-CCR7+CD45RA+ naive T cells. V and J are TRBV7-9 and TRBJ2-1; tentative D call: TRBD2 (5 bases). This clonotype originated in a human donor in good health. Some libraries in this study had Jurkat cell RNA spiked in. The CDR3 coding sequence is TGTGCCAGCAGCTTGCCCGGGGCCTACAATGAGCAGTTCTTC. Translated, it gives CASSLPGAYNEQFF.